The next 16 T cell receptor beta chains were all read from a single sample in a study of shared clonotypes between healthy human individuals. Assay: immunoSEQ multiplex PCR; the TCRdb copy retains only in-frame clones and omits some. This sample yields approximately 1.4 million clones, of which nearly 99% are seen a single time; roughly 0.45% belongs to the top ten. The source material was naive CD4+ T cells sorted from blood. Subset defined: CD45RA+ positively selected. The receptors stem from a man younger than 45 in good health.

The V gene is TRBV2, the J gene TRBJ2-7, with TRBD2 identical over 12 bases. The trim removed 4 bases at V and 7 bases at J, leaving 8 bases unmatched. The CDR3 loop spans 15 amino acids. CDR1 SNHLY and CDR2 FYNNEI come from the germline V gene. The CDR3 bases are TGTGCCAGCAGTGGCCGACTAGCGGGAGTTCGGGAGCAGTACTTC. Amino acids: CASSGRLAGVREQYF.

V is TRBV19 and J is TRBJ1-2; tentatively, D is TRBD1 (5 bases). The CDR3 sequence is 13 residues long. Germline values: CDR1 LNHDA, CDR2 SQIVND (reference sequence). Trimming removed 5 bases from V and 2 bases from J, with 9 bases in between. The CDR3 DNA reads TGTGCCAGTAGTTTGGACACAAACTATGGCTACACCTTC. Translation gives CASSLDTNYGYTF.

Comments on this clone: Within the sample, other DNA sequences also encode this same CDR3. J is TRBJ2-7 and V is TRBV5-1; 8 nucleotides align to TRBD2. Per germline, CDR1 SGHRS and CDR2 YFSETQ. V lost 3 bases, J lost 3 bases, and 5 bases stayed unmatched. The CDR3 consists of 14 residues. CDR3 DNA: TGCGCCAGCAGCTCCAGCGGGGGCGGCTACGAGCAGTACTTC. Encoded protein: CASSSSGGGYEQYF.

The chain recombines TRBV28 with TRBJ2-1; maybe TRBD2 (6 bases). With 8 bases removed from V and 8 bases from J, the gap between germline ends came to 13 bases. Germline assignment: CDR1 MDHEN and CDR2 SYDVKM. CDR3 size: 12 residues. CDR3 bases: TGTGCCAGCCTGCGGGGTATCGATGAGCAGTTCTTC. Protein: CASLRGIDEQFF.

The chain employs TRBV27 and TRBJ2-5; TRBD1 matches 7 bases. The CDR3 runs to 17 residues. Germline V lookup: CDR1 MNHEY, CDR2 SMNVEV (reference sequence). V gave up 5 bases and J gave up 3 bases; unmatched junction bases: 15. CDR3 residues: CASSIRGIGQSKETQYF. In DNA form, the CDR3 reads TGTGCCAGCAGTATCAGGGGGATTGGGCAATCAAAAGAGACCCAGTACTTC.

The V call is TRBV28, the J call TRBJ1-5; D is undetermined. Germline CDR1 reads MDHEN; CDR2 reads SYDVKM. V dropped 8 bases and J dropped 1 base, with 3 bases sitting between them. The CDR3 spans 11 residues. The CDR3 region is CASHSNQPQHF. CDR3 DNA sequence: TGTGCCAGCCACAGCAATCAGCCCCAGCATTTT.

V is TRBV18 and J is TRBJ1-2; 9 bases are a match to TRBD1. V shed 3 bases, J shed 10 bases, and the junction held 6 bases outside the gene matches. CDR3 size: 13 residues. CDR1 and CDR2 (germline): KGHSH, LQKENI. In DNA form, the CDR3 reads TGTGCCAGCTCACCGTGGGACAGGGAGAACTACACCTTC. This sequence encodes CASSPWDRENYTF.

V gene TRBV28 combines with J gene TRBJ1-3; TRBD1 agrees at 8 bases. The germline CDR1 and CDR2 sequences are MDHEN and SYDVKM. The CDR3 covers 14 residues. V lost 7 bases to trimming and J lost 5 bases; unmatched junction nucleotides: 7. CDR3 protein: CASILQGARNTIYF. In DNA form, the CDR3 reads TGTGCCAGCATTCTTCAGGGGGCAAGAAACACCATATATTTT.

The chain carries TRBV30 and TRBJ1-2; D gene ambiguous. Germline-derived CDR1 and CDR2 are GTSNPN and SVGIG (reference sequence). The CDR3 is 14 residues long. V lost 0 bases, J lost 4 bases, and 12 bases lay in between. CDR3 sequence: CAWSVVPSAYGYTF. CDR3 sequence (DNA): TGTGCCTGGAGTGTTGTCCCTTCGGCCTATGGCTACACCTTC.

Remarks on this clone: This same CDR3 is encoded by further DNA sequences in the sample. In DNA form, the CDR3 reads TGCGCCAGCAGCTTGTATGGGTCTGGGGCCAACGTCCTGACTTTC. Its protein product is CASSLYGSGANVLTF. The chain couples TRBV5-1 to TRBJ2-6; D not resolved. In germline, CDR1 is SGHRS, CDR2 YFSETQ. This CDR3 is built from 15 residues. V shed 1 base and J shed 1 base, with 6 bases lying between them.

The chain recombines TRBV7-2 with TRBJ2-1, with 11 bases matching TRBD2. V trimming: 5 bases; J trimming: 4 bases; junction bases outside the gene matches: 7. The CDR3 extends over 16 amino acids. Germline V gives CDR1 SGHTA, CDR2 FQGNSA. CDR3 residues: CASSVSGTSGYNEQFF. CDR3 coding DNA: TGTGCCAGCAGCGTGTCCGGGACTAGCGGATACAATGAGCAGTTCTTC.

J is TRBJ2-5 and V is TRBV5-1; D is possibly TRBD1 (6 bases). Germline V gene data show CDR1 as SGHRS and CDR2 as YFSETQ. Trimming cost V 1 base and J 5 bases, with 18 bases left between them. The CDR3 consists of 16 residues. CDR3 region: CASSLWSTGIRETQYF. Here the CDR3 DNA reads TGCGCCAGCAGCTTGTGGTCTACAGGGATTAGGGAGACCCAGTACTTC.

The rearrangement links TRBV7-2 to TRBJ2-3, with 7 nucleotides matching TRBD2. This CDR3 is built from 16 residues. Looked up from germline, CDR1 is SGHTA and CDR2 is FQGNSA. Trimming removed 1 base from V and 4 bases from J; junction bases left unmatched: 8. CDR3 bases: TGTGCCAGCAGCTTAGGCGCGGGGGTAAGGGCAGATACGCAGTATTTT. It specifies CASSLGAGVRADTQYF.

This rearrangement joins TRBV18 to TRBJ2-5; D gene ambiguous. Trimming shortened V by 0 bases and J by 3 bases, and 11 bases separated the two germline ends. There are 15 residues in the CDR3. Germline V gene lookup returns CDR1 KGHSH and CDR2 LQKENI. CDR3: CASSPPNSYEETQYF. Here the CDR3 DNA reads TGTGCCAGCTCACCACCGAACAGTTACGAAGAGACCCAGTACTTC.

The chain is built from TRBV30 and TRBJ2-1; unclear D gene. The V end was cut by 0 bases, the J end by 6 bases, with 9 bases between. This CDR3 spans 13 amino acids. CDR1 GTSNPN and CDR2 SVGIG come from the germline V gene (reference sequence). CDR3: CAWSVRRTNEQFF. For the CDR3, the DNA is TGTGCCTGGAGTGTACGCCGGACCAATGAGCAGTTCTTC.

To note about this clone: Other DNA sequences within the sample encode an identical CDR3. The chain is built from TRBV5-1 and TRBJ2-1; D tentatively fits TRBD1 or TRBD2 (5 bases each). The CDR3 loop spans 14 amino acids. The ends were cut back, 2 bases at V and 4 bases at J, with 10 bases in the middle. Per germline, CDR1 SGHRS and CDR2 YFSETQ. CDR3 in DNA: TGCGCCAGCAGCTTACGGGACCAGTACAATGAGCAGTTCTTC. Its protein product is CASSLRDQYNEQFF.